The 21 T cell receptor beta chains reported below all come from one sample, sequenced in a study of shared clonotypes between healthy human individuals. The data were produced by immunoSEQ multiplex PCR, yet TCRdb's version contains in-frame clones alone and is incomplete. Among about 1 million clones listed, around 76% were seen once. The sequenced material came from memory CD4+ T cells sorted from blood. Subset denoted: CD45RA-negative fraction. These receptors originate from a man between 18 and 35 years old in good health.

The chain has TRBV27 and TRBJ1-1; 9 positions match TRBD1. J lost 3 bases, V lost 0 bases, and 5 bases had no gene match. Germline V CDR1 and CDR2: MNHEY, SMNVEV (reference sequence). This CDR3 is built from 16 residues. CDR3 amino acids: CASSLSLGQGYTEAFF. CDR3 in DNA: TGTGCCAGCAGTTTATCGTTGGGACAGGGTTACACTGAAGCTTTCTTT.

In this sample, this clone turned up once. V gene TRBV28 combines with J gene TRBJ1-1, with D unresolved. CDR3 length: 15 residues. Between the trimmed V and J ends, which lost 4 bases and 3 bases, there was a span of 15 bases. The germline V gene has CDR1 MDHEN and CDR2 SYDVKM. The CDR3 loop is CASSYSQGRYTEAFF. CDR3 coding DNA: TGTGCCAGCAGTTACTCCCAAGGGAGGTACACTGAAGCTTTCTTT.

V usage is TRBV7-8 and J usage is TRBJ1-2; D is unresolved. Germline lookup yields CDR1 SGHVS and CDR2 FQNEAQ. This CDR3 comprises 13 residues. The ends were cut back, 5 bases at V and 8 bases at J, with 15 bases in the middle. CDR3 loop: CASSGGRVDGYTF. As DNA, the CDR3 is TGTGCCAGCAGCGGAGGGAGGGTTGACGGCTACACCTTC.

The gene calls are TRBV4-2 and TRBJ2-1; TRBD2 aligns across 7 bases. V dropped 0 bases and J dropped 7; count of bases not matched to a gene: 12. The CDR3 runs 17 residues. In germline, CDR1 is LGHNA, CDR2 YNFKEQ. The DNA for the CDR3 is TGTGCCAGCAGCCAAGATCTTGGGGGGGAAAGTTATAATGAGCAGTTCTTC. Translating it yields CASSQDLGGESYNEQFF.

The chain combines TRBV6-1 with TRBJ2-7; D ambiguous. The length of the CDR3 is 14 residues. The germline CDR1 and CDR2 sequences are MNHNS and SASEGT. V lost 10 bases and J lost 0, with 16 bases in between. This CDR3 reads CATRGNRSSYEQYF. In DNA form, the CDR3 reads TGTGCCACCCGTGGGAACAGATCCTCCTACGAGCAGTACTTC.

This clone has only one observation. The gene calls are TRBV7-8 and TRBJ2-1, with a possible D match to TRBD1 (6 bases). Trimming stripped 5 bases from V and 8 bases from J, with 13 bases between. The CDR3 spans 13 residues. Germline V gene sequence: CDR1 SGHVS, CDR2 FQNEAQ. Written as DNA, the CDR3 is TGTGCCAGCAGCACACGCACAGGGTATGAGCAGTTCTTC. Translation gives CASSTRTGYEQFF.

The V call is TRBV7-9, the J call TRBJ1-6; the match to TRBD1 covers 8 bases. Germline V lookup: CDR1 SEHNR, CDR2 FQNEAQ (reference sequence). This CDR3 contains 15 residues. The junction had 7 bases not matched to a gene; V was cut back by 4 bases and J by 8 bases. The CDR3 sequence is CASSYWTGWDSPLHF. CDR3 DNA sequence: TGTGCCAGCAGCTACTGGACAGGGTGGGATTCACCCCTCCACTTT.

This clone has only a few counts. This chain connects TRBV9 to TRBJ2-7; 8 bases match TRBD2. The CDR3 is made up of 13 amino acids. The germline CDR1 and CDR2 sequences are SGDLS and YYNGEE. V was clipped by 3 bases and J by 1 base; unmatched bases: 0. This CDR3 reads CASSASGSYEQYF. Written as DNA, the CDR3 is TGTGCCAGCAGCGCTAGCGGGTCCTACGAGCAGTACTTC.

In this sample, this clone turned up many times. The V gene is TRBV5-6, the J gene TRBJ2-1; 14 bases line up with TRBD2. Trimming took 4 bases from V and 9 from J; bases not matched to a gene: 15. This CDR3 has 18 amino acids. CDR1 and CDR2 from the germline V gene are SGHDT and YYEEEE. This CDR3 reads CASSKFQGGTSGSIEQFF. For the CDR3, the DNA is TGTGCCAGCAGCAAGTTTCAGGGCGGGACTAGCGGGAGTATTGAGCAGTTCTTC.

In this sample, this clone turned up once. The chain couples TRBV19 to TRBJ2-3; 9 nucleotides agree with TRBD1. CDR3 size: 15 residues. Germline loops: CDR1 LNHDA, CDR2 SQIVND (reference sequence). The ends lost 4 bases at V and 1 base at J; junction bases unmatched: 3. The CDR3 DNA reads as TGTGCCAGTAGTAGGGGACAGGGCGGCACAGATACGCAGTATTTT. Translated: CASSRGQGGTDTQYF.

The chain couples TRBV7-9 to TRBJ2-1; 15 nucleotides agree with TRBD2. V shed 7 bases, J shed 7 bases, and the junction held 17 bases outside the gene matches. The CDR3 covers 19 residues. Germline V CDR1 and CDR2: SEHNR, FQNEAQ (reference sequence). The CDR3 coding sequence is TGTGCCAGCACCTCCAGCGCGGGACTAGCGGGGGGCCGCGGAAATGAGCAGTTCTTC. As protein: CASTSSAGLAGGRGNEQFF.

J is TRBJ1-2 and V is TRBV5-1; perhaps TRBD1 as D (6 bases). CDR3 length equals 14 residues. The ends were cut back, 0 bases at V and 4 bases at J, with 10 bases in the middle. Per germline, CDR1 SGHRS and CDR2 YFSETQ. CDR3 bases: TGCGCCAGCAGCTTGGACGGGGGCGTCTATGGCTACACCTTC. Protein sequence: CASSLDGGVYGYTF.

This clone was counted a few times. Here the CDR3 reads CASIKDSSGNTIYF. The CDR3 bases are TGTGCCAGTATCAAGGACAGCTCTGGAAACACCATATATTTT. The chain has TRBV19 and TRBJ1-3, with D perhaps TRBD1 (6 bases). CDR3 length: 14 residues. Germline V gene lookup returns CDR1 LNHDA and CDR2 SQIVND (reference sequence). Trimming cost V 7 bases and J 0 bases, with 10 bases left between them.

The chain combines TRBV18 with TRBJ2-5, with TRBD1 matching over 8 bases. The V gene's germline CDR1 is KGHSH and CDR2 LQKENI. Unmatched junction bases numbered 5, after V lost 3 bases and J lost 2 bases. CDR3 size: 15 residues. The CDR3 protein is CASSPGTGYQETQYF. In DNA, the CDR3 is TGTGCCAGCTCACCCGGGACAGGATATCAAGAGACCCAGTACTTC.

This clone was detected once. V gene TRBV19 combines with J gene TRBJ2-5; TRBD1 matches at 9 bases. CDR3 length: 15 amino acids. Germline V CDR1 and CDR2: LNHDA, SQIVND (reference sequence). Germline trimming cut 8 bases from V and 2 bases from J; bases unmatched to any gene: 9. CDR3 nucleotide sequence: TGTGCCAGTTCCCCCGGGACAGGGACTCAAGAGACCCAGTACTTC. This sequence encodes CASSPGTGTQETQYF.

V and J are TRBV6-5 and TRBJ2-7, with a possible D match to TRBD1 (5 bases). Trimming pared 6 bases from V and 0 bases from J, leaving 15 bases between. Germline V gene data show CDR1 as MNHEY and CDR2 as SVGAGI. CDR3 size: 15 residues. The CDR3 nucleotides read TGTGCCAGCAGCTGGACCCAGGGTGCCTCCTACGAGCAGTACTTC. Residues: CASSWTQGASYEQYF.

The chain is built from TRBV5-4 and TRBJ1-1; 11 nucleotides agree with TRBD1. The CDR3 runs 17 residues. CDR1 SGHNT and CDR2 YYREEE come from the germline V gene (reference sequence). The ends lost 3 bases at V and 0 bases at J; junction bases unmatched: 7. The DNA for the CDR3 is TGTGCCAGCAGCTCCGGACAGGGGGCGGGAATGAACACTGAAGCTTTCTTT. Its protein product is CASSSGQGAGMNTEAFF.

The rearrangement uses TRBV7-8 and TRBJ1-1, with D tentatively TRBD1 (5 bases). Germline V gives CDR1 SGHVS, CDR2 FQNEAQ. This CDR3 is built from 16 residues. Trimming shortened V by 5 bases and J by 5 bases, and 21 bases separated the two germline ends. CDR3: CASSQNSWQGGTEAFF. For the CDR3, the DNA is TGTGCCAGCAGCCAGAATTCATGGCAGGGAGGAACTGAAGCTTTCTTT.

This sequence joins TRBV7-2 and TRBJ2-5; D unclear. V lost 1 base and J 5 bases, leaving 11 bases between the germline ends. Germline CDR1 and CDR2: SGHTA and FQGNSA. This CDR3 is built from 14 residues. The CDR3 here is CASSLGSVTETQYF. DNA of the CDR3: TGTGCCAGCAGCTTAGGGTCAGTTACTGAGACCCAGTACTTC.

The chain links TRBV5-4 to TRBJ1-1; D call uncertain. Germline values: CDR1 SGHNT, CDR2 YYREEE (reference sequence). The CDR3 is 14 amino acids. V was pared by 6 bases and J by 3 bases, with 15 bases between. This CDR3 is CASKLDPGYTEAFF. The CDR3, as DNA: TGTGCCAGCAAACTTGATCCGGGTTACACTGAAGCTTTCTTT.

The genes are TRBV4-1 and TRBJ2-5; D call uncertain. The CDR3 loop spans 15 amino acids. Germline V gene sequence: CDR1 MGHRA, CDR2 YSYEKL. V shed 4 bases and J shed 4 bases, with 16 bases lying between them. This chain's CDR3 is CASSRAMVPRETQYF. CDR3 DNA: TGCGCCAGCAGCCGGGCCATGGTCCCGAGAGAGACCCAGTACTTC.